Following are 25 T cell receptor beta chains from one sample sequenced in a study of cytomegalovirus exposure and HLA in healthy donors. Primers for the PCR totalled 60 Vbeta and 13 Jbeta. The protocol was immunoSEQ multiplex PCR, while the TCRdb copy is restricted to in-frame clones and leaves out a portion. The sample carries 150,000 to 200,000 clones, roughly 76% recorded once. Sequencing was performed on PBMCs. These receptors were taken from a woman aged 45-59 years in good health and CMV-seronegative.

This chain connects TRBV15 to TRBJ2-5, with D unresolved. Gene TRBJ2-7 matches the end of the DNA better, so the J call may be wrong. The CDR3 totals 14 residues. Looked up from germline, CDR1 is LNHNV and CDR2 is YYDKDF (reference sequence). CDR3 sequence: CATSRGVSWGEQYF. The CDR3 DNA reads as TGTGCCACCAGCAGGGGCGTTTCGTGGGGCGAGCAGTACTTC.

V and J are TRBV7-3 and TRBJ2-3; 8 bases agree with TRBD2. Germline trimming cut 5 bases from V and 3 bases from J; bases unmatched to any gene: 4. This CDR3 is built from 14 residues. Germline loops: CDR1 SGHTA, CDR2 FQGTGA. CDR3 protein: CASSRTSLTDTQYF. The CDR3 DNA is TGTGCCAGCAGCAGGACTAGCTTGACAGATACGCAGTATTTT.

This clone was seen a few times. The J gene is TRBJ2-1, the V gene TRBV15; D unresolved. The V and J ends lost 0 bases and 12 bases respectively, with 12 bases between them. CDR1 is LNHNV and CDR2 is YYDKDF in the germline V gene (reference sequence). The length of the CDR3 is 13 residues. The CDR3 nucleotides read TGTGCCACCAGCAGAGATATAAGTTTCGGGCAGTTCTTC. Translated, it gives CATSRDISFGQFF. Supplemented by reference TRBV15 and TRBJ2-1, the full variable domain reads DAMVIQNPRYQVTQFGKPVTLSCSQTLNHNVMYWYQQKSSQAPKLLFHYYDKDFNNEADTPDNFQSRRPNTSFCFLDIRSPGLGDTAMYLCATSRDISFGQFFGPGTRLTVL.

The CDR3 loop reads CASSSDPAADTQYF. The CDR3 DNA reads as TGCGCCAGCAGCTCCGACCCAGCAGCGGATACGCAGTATTTT. J is TRBJ2-3 and V is TRBV5-1; no clear D. Germline values: CDR1 SGHRS, CDR2 YFSETQ. The CDR3 loop spans 14 amino acids. V lost 3 bases, J lost 6 bases, and 14 bases lay in between.

V and J are TRBV7-2 and TRBJ2-7, with 7 bases lining up with TRBD2. CDR1 and CDR2 (germline): SGHTA, FQGNSA. CDR3 size: 15 residues. With V trimmed by 1 base and J by 4 bases, 7 bases remained unmatched. In DNA form, the CDR3 reads TGTGCCAGCAGCTTAGGCGACGGGGGACTATACGAGCAGTACTTC. Amino acids: CASSLGDGGLYEQYF.

J is TRBJ1-1 and V is TRBV7-9, with TRBD1 identical over 9 bases. CDR1 is SEHNR, CDR2 FQNEAQ, per germline (reference sequence). The CDR3 sequence is 17 residues long. The V gene end was trimmed by 1 base and the J gene end by 4 bases; junction bases not matched to a gene: 10. This CDR3 is CASSLEVKQGAGTEAFF. The CDR3 nucleotides read TGTGCCAGCAGCTTAGAGGTTAAACAGGGGGCAGGCACTGAAGCTTTCTTT.

The rearrangement links TRBV5-1 to TRBJ2-1; TRBD2 matches 9 bases. Germline values: CDR1 SGHRS, CDR2 YFSETQ. With V trimmed by 5 bases and J by 10 bases, 10 bases remained unmatched. The CDR3 covers 14 residues. CDR3 coding DNA: TGCGCCAGCAGTTATGGTAGCGGGGGTGGGGAGCAGTTCTTC. As protein: CASSYGSGGGEQFF.

This clone was seen once. The chain has TRBV4-2 and TRBJ2-3, with 9 bases fitting TRBD2. V lost 1 base to trimming and J lost 3 bases; unmatched junction nucleotides: 2. This CDR3 has 15 amino acids. Germline V lookup: CDR1 LGHNA, CDR2 YNFKEQ. The CDR3 nucleotides read TGTGCCAGCAGCCAAGGTAGCGGGGGAACAGATACGCAGTATTTT. Protein sequence: CASSQGSGGTDTQYF.

CDR3 in DNA: TGTGCCAGCAGCTCTTGGACAGGGGAGGATGAAAAACTGTTTTTT. Its translation is CASSSWTGEDEKLFF. This chain joins TRBV7-9 and TRBJ1-4; 9 nucleotides match TRBD1. In germline, CDR1 is SEHNR, CDR2 FQNEAQ (reference sequence). The CDR3 is made up of 15 amino acids. With V trimmed by 4 bases and J by 6 bases, 6 bases remained unmatched.

This chain uses TRBV10-3 with TRBJ2-5; 11 bases align to TRBD2. The J call is in doubt because the DNA end fits TRBJ2-7 better. The CDR3 spans 15 residues. CDR1 is ENHRY, CDR2 SYGVKD, per germline. Here the CDR3 reads CATSSGGEAAHEQYF. The CDR3 DNA follows: TGTGCCACAAGTAGCGGGGGGGAAGCGGCCCACGAGCAGTACTTC.

The rearrangement joins TRBV5-1 to TRBJ1-1; D is unclear. The CDR3 totals 15 residues. The V and J ends lost 0 bases and 2 bases respectively, with 11 bases between them. The germline gives CDR1 SGHRS, CDR2 YFSETQ. CDR3 sequence reads: CASSLAHLRNTEAFF. The CDR3 nucleotides read TGCGCCAGCAGCTTGGCCCATCTCAGAAACACTGAAGCTTTCTTT. The full variable domain, in which reference TRBV5-1 and TRBJ1-1 provide the parts outside the CDR3, is KAGVTQTPRYLIKTRGQQVTLSCSPISGHRSVSWYQQTPGQGLQFLFEYFSETQRNKGNFPGRFSGRQFSNSRSEMNVSTLELGDSALYLCASSLAHLRNTEAFFGQGTRLTVV.

This clone occurred a few times. The chain employs TRBV7-2 and TRBJ1-2, with 7 bases fitting TRBD1. Germline loops: CDR1 SGHTA, CDR2 FQGNSA. CDR3 length equals 13 residues. Trimming removed 4 bases from V and 3 bases from J; junction bases left unmatched: 2. The CDR3 DNA sequence: TGTGCCAGCAGCTACGGGACAGACTATGGCTACACCTTC. It specifies CASSYGTDYGYTF.

The chain employs TRBV7-9 and TRBJ1-6; D unclear. The V end was cut by 1 base, the J end by 7 bases, with 17 bases between. Germline V gives CDR1 SEHNR, CDR2 FQNEAQ (reference sequence). The CDR3 sequence is 17 residues long. The CDR3 nucleotides read TGTGCCAGCAGCTTAGGTCTGGAGGCAGGAGTAAATTCACCCCTCCACTTT. Encoded protein: CASSLGLEAGVNSPLHF.

This chain links TRBV5-1 with TRBJ1-2; TRBD1 agrees at 9 bases. V gave up 4 bases and J gave up 6 bases; unmatched junction bases: 4. Germline-derived CDR1 and CDR2 are SGHRS and YFSETQ. This CDR3 contains 13 residues. CDR3 amino acids: CASSQGQGDGYTF. The CDR3 coding sequence is TGCGCCAGCAGCCAGGGACAGGGAGATGGCTACACCTTC.

This chain connects TRBV27 to TRBJ2-2, with D perhaps TRBD2 (7 bases). The germline V gene encodes CDR1 MNHEY and CDR2 SMNVEV (reference sequence). V gave up 4 bases and J gave up 9 bases, with 27 bases separating them. The CDR3 totals 18 residues. This CDR3 reads CASSSRTTGGAVRRELFF. The CDR3 bases are TGTGCCAGCAGTTCAAGGACCACTGGGGGGGCGGTCCGGCGGGAGCTGTTTTTT.

V and J are TRBV28 and TRBJ2-7; unclear D gene. V was pared by 4 bases and J by 3 bases, with 13 bases between. From germline, CDR1 is MDHEN and CDR2 SYDVKM. The CDR3 covers 14 residues. The CDR3: CASSSWSSLYEQYF. CDR3 DNA: TGTGCCAGCAGTTCATGGTCGAGTCTCTACGAGCAGTACTTC.

J is TRBJ1-2 and V is TRBV19; TRBD1 is a possible D gene (6 bases). V was clipped by 10 bases and J by 8 bases, with 17 bases between them. Per the germline V gene, CDR1 is LNHDA and CDR2 is SQIVND (reference sequence). The CDR3 runs to 12 residues. CDR3 amino acids: CATRAGARGYTF. CDR3 sequence (DNA): TGTGCCACCCGAGCAGGGGCGAGGGGCTACACCTTC. Together with reference TRBV19 and TRBJ1-2, the CDR3 gives the full variable domain: DGGITQSPKYLFRKEGQNVTLSCEQNLNHDAMYWYRQDPGQGLRLIYYSQIVNDFQKGDIAEGYSVSREKKESFPLTVTSAQKNPTAFYLCATRAGARGYTFGSGTRLTVV.

The chain combines TRBV7-9 with TRBJ2-7, with 10 bases identical to TRBD1. Per germline, CDR1 SEHNR and CDR2 FQNEAQ (reference sequence). CDR3 length equals 15 residues. Trimming cost V 6 bases and J 3 bases; bases outside gene matches: 8. The CDR3 protein is CASSRTGGGIYEQYF. CDR3 coding DNA: TGTGCCAGCAGTCGGACAGGGGGTGGAATCTACGAGCAGTACTTC.

The J gene is TRBJ2-7, the V gene TRBV4-3, with no clear D. Trimming pared 0 bases from V and 4 bases from J, leaving 7 bases between. The germline V gene encodes CDR1 LGHNA and CDR2 YSLEER. This CDR3 is 13 amino acids long. CDR3 sequence (DNA): TGCGCCAGCAGCCAAGATGTCAGTTACGAGCAGTACTTC. Its protein product is CASSQDVSYEQYF.

The chain combines TRBV6-1 with TRBJ1-1; the D is unclear. Per germline, CDR1 MNHNS and CDR2 SASEGT. CDR3 length: 11 amino acids. V shed 5 bases and J shed 4 bases, with 5 bases lying between them. In DNA form, the CDR3 reads TGTGCCAGCAGTATTAGCACTGAAGCTTTCTTT. This codes for CASSISTEAFF.

In this sample, this clone is medium-sized. The chain employs TRBV4-1 and TRBJ2-2, with no clear D. V shed 2 bases and J shed 0 bases, with 13 bases lying between them. This CDR3 region has 17 residues. Looked up from germline, CDR1 is MGHRA and CDR2 is YSYEKL. CDR3 sequence reads: CASSQLTARTNTGELFF. As DNA, the CDR3 is TGCGCCAGCAGCCAATTAACAGCTCGAACGAACACCGGGGAGCTGTTTTTT.

The CDR3 DNA sequence: TGTGCCAGCAGTTTTCTTGGGCCGACAGGGCGAGATCAGCCCCAGCATTTT. Translation gives CASSFLGPTGRDQPQHF. The chain recombines TRBV27 with TRBJ1-5; 7 bases are a match to TRBD1. V gave up 3 bases and J gave up 5 bases; unmatched junction bases: 13. The CDR3 consists of 17 residues. Germline assignment: CDR1 MNHEY and CDR2 SMNVEV (reference sequence).

The count of this clone is one. The chain is built from TRBV28 and TRBJ2-3, with unresolved D. Germline V gene sequence: CDR1 MDHEN, CDR2 SYDVKM. The V gene lost 3 bases and the J gene lost 1 base, with 11 bases spanning the gap. CDR3 size: 15 residues. The CDR3 here is CASSFYVAGTDTQYF. As DNA, the CDR3 is TGTGCCAGCAGTTTCTATGTTGCCGGCACAGATACGCAGTATTTT.

V is TRBV7-3 and J is TRBJ2-1; 8 nucleotides align to TRBD2. V was clipped by 2 bases and J by 1 base; unmatched bases: 1. There are 15 residues in the CDR3. Germline V gene data show CDR1 as SGHTA and CDR2 as FQGTGA. The CDR3 region is CASSLQRGSYNEQFF. In DNA form, the CDR3 reads TGTGCCAGCAGCTTACAGCGGGGGTCCTACAATGAGCAGTTCTTC. Full variable domain (outside the CDR3, taken from reference TRBV7-3 and TRBJ2-1): GAGVSQTPSNKVTEKGKYVELRCDPISGHTALYWYRQSLGQGPEFLIYFQGTGAADDSGLPNDRFFAVRPEGSVSTLKIQRTERGDSAVYLCASSLQRGSYNEQFFGPGTRLTVL.

The V and J genes are TRBV15 and TRBJ1-4; D remains ambiguous. Germline lookup yields CDR1 LNHNV and CDR2 YYDKDF (reference sequence). Trimming pared 4 bases from V and 0 bases from J, leaving 6 bases between. The CDR3 sequence is 14 residues long. The CDR3 DNA reads TGTGCCACCAGCATTCAATCAACTAATGAAAAACTGTTTTTT. Its translation: CATSIQSTNEKLFF.